This TCR beta chain was obtained from a study of shared clonotypes between healthy human individuals. General study results and limits: Sampling covered nothing but blood. Tissue TCR repertoires likely differ from those found in blood.

About this clone itself: Its antigen is as yet unknown.

V shed 4 bases and J shed 1 base, with 12 bases lying between them. Germline values: CDR1 SGHKS, CDR2 YYEKEE (reference sequence). This CDR3 comprises 15 residues. Measured with immunoSEQ multiplex PCR; TCRdb has only the in-frame clones, and not every one. The sample holds roughly 1,500,000 clones, approximately 98.5% seen once. The chain combines TRBV5-5 with TRBJ1-3; D might be TRBD1 (5 bases). The sequence came from a man between 25 and 39 years old in good health. The sample consisted of naive CD4+ T cells sorted from blood. Subset indicated: CD45RA+ positively selected. This CDR3 reads CASSKGGTSGNTIYF. The CDR3, as DNA: TGTGCCAGCAGCAAGGGCGGGACTTCTGGAAACACCATATATTTT.